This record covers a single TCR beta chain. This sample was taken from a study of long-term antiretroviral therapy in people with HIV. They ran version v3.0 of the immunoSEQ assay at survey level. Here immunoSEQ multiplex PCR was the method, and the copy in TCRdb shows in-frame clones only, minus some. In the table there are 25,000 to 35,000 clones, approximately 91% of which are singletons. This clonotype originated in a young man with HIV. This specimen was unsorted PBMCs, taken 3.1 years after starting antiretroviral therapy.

The CDR3 loop reads CASSPLLTLAKNIQYF. As DNA, the CDR3 is TGTGCCAGTAGCCCCTTACTCACTTTAGCCAAAAACATTCAGTACTTC. The chain uses TRBV19 and TRBJ2-4, with unresolved D. The germline CDR1 and CDR2 sequences are LNHDA and SQIVND (reference sequence). CDR3 size: 16 residues. V was shortened by 6 bases and J by 0 bases, with 15 bases between the two germline ends. The full variable domain, completed using reference TRBV19 and TRBJ2-4, is DGGITQSPKYLFRKEGQNVTLSCEQNLNHDAMYWYRQDPGQGLRLIYYSQIVNDFQKGDIAEGYSVSREKKESFPLTVTSAQKNPTAFYLCASSPLLTLAKNIQYFGAGTRLSVL.